The 5 T cell receptor beta chains given below trace back to one sample, sequenced in a study of radiation and T cells in renal cell carcinoma. TCRdb's copy holds only in-frame clones and misses some; the assay was immunoSEQ multiplex PCR. The sample lists 120,000 or so clones; 88% were seen once. Regarding time point: blood 2 weeks post-SBRT. As to treatment: 15 Gy SBRT to primary tumor, nephrectomy 4 weeks later. The sequencing here drew on blood, taken from a patient whose treatment included radiotherapy and nephrectomy. Receptors were obtained from an older woman with renal cell carcinoma.

This clone occurred once. This chain links TRBV6-5 with TRBJ2-7, with D maybe TRBD2 (5 bases). Germline CDR1 and CDR2: MNHEY and SVGAGI. The V end lost 7 bases, the J end lost 7 bases, and 11 bases lay between the germline ends. The CDR3 is 11 residues long. The CDR3 nucleotides read TGTGCCAGCACTTGGAGGTTGGAGCAGTACTTC. This encodes CASTWRLEQYF.

The rearrangement joins TRBV6-5 to TRBJ2-7; D gene ambiguous. With 6 bases removed from V and 2 bases from J, the gap between germline ends came to 14 bases. Germline loops: CDR1 MNHEY, CDR2 SVGAGI. This CDR3 comprises 14 residues. CDR3 bases: TGTGCCAGCAGAAAGACAAGGAGAGCCTACGAGCAGTACTTC. Encoded protein: CASRKTRRAYEQYF.

The CDR3 DNA sequence: TGTGCCAGCAGTAATCGACAAAACACCGGGGAGCTGTTTTTT. Protein: CASSNRQNTGELFF. The chain joins TRBV25-1 to TRBJ2-2; D unresolved. Germline CDR1 reads MGHDK; CDR2 reads SYGVNS. V was pared by 5 bases and J by 2 bases, with 9 bases between. This CDR3 is built from 14 residues.

The chain recombines TRBV20-1 with TRBJ1-5; perhaps TRBD1 as D (6 bases). The germline CDR1 and CDR2 sequences are DFQATT and SNEGSKA (reference sequence). This CDR3 comprises 11 residues. Trimming removed 6 bases at V and 5 bases at J, with 8 bases between. The CDR3 here is CSASGDQPQHF. In DNA form, the CDR3 reads TGCAGTGCATCAGGGGATCAGCCCCAGCATTTT.

The V gene is TRBV27, the J gene TRBJ1-5; no clear D. V was cut by 5 bases and J by 7 bases, with 9 bases left in between. This CDR3 region has 12 residues. The germline V gene has CDR1 MNHEY and CDR2 SMNVEV (reference sequence). CDR3 bases: TGTGCCAGCAGTGAATCCAGCCAGCCCCAGCATTTT. It specifies CASSESSQPQHF.